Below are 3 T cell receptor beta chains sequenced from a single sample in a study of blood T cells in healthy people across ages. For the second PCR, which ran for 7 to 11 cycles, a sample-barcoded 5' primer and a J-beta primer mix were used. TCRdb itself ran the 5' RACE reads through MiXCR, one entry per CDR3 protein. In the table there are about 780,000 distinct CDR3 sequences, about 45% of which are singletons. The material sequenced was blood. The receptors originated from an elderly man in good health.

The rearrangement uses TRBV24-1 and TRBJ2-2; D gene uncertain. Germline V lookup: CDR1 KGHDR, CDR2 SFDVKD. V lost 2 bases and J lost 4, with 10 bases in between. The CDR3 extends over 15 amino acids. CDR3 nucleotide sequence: TGTGCCACCAGTGATTCCGGACGGACCACCGGGGAGCTGTTTTTT. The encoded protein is CATSDSGRTTGELFF.

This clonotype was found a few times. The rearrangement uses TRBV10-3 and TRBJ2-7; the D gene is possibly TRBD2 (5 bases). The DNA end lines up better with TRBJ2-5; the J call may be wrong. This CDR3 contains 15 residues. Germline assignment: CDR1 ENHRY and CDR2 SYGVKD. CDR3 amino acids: CAISDARPGEETQYF. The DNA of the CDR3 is TGTGCCATCAGTGACGCCCGACCCGGGGAAGAGACCCAGTACTTC.

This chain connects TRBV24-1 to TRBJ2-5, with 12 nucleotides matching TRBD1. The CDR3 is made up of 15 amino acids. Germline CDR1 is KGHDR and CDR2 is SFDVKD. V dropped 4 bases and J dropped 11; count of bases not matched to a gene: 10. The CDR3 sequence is CATSDWDRGQDEQYF. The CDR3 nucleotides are TGTGCCACCAGTGACTGGGACAGGGGGCAAGATGAGCAGTACTTC.